One T cell receptor beta chain is described in this entry. Germline is not matched at one junction end, which may reflect a read error. The sample belongs to a study of blood T cell repertoires in COVID-19. The overall study: There were acute and convalescent COVID-19 samples, and they came from the United States, Italy and Spain. Sources were T cells, B-cell-depleted T cells, or PBMCs; the material itself was cDNA or gDNA.

Recruited during active infection, patients (from Seattle) were subsequently followed longitudinally. This CDR3 is built from 11 residues. The V gene's germline CDR1 is SGHTS and CDR2 YDEGEE. In the source study's methods: Nucleated cell number was recorded as an estimate derived from reference gene primer amplification. Using immunoSEQ multiplex PCR, the repertoire was profiled, and TCRdb retains in-frame clones only, with some absent. V and J calls and clone size are given by that table; D and trimming were obtained from the DNA. This sample has about 220,000 clones; 82% occur once, and the top ten carry approximately 5.2%.

The source is a woman between 65 and 79 years old with COVID-19, enrolled during active disease. The sample consisted of peripheral blood. The rearrangement joins TRBV5-8 to TRBJ1-2; D remains ambiguous. For the CDR3, the DNA is TGTGCCAGCAGTTTGGTGGTGCGATCGCACTTC. Translated, it gives CASSLVVRSHF. Full variable domain (outside the CDR3, taken from reference TRBV5-8 and TRBJ1-2): EAGVTQSPTHLIKTRGQQATLRCSPISGHTSVYWYQQALGLGLQFLLWYDEGEERNRGNFPPRFSGRQFPNYSSELNVNALELEDSALYLCASSLVVRSHFGSGTRLTVV.